Sequencing of this TCR beta chain was carried out in a study of blood T cell repertoires in COVID-19. Study summary: Material from acute and convalescent COVID-19 was sourced from the United States, Italy and Spain. PBMCs, B-cell-depleted T cells, or T cells provided the cDNA or gDNA that made up the material.

In germline, CDR1 is SEHNR, CDR2 FQNEAQ (reference sequence). The V and J ends lost 1 base and 7 bases respectively, with 25 bases between them. The CDR3 contains 18 residues. Study processing details: Researchers report that nucleated cell counts were estimated from reference gene primer amplification. Assay: immunoSEQ multiplex PCR; the TCRdb copy retains only in-frame clones and omits some. From that table come the V and J calls and clone size; the DNA was used to work out D and trimming. In the table there are roughly 250,000 clones, 80% to 85% of which are singletons. Sequencing used peripheral blood. This receptor was identified in a person between 65 and 79 years old with COVID-19, enrolled during active disease. The chain recombines TRBV7-9 with TRBJ2-5; D perhaps matches TRBD2 (10 bases). The CDR3 coding sequence is TGTGCCAGCAGCTTAGGACAGGGGGAGCTAGCGGGAGTCGGGACCCAGTACTTC. This sequence encodes CASSLGQGELAGVGTQYF.